Below are 27 T cell receptor beta chains sequenced from a single sample in a study of CXCR3-negative and CXCR3-positive naive CD8 T cells. Study-level points and caveats: Higher TRB CDR3 hydrophobicity marked CXCR3-positive naive cells relative to CXCR3-negative naive cells.

Researchers prepared the TRB cDNA libraries using 5' RACE with UMI labels. TCRdb re-called the 5' RACE reads; every CDR3 protein appears as one record, without DNA. The ten top clones account for roughly 1.7%, within a sample of roughly 7,200 distinct CDR3 sequences. Their target antigens are unknown. Sequencing was performed on naive CXCR3+ CD8+ T cells from blood. Subset: CD45RO-CCR7+CD27+CD95- naive CD8+ T cells expressing CXCR3 (TNR3+). These receptors all come from a human donor in good health. Some clones in this sample may be carry-over from other donors' samples.

This clonotype is classed as medium-sized by frequency. This chain connects TRBV24-1 to TRBJ2-1; TCRdb's D call, TRBD2, is unchecked because there is no DNA. Germline V gene sequence: CDR1 KGHDR, CDR2 SFDVKD. The CDR3 sequence is 12 residues long. The CDR3 sequence: CATSDQRGLQFF.

By frequency, this clonotype registers medium-sized. V is TRBV27 and J is TRBJ2-7. In germline, CDR1 is MNHEY, CDR2 SMNVEV (reference sequence). This CDR3 region has 13 residues. CDR3: CASRDAVSYEQYF.

By frequency, this clonotype registers medium-sized. The chain employs TRBV18 and TRBJ2-5. The germline V gene has CDR1 KGHSH and CDR2 LQKENI. The CDR3 extends over 12 amino acids. This CDR3 reads CASSLERETQYF.

The V gene is TRBV5-1, the J gene TRBJ2-3. CDR3 size: 12 residues. Per the germline V gene, CDR1 is SGHRS and CDR2 is YFSETQ. The CDR3 region is CASSLAMDTQYF.

This clonotype is medium-sized by frequency. The chain couples TRBV6-5 to TRBJ2-5; TCRdb returns TRBD1, unconfirmable since there is no DNA. The CDR3 consists of 13 residues. Germline V lookup: CDR1 MNHEY, CDR2 SVGAGI. The CDR3 protein is CVGGGQGGETQYF.

This sequence joins TRBV4-3 and TRBJ2-1; lacking DNA, the TRBD2 call made by TCRdb goes unchecked. This CDR3 contains 13 residues. Germline CDR1 is LGHNA and CDR2 is YSLEER. CDR3 residues: CASSQDPGGEQFF.

The V and J genes are TRBV19 and TRBJ1-1. The germline V gene has CDR1 LNHDA and CDR2 SQIVND (reference sequence). The CDR3 spans 12 residues. CDR3 region: CASTNYLAEAFF.

Considering frequency, this clonotype is medium-sized (0.01 to 0.1%). This sequence joins TRBV23-1 and TRBJ1-4. TRBV23-1 is an ORF, and what it does is uncertain. This CDR3 has 11 amino acids. CDR3 in amino acids: CASSRNEKLFF.

Its frequency marks this clonotype as medium-sized. V and J are TRBV5-1 and TRBJ2-3; TCRdb names TRBD1, which stays unverified in the absence of DNA. CDR1 SGHRS and CDR2 YFSETQ come from the germline V gene. CDR3 length equals 14 residues. CDR3 protein: CASTDRVKTDTQYF.

This sequence joins TRBV12-3 or TRBV12-4 and TRBJ1-1; TCRdb gives TRBD1 as the D gene, but with no DNA this cannot be confirmed. This CDR3 is built from 13 residues. CDR3 sequence: CASSSPGTPEAFF.

Considering frequency, this clonotype is medium-sized. The chain carries TRBV28 and TRBJ2-2; TCRdb picks TRBD1, but there is no DNA to check that call. This CDR3 contains 14 residues. In germline, CDR1 is MDHEN, CDR2 SYDVKM. CDR3 protein: CASSGTGWTGELFF.

This rearrangement joins TRBV19 to TRBJ2-1. The germline V gene encodes CDR1 LNHDA and CDR2 SQIVND (reference sequence). The CDR3 spans 16 residues. The CDR3 here is CASSIRQPSSYNEQFF.

By frequency, this clonotype registers medium-sized (0.01 to 0.1%). Here the CDR3 reads CASRVAGETQYF. The V call is TRBV28, the J call TRBJ2-5; TCRdb proposes TRBD1, but this gene call is untestable without DNA. Germline CDR1 reads MDHEN; CDR2 reads SYDVKM. This CDR3 has 12 amino acids.

This clonotype is called medium-sized based on its frequency. The chain combines TRBV5-1 with TRBJ2-1; the TRBD1 assignment by TCRdb is unverifiable without DNA. The CDR3 has 16 residues. CDR1 is SGHRS and CDR2 is YFSETQ in the germline V gene. The CDR3 sequence is CASSADTWTGHNEQFF.

The chain combines TRBV28 with TRBJ1-5; the D call of TRBD1 rests on TCRdb alone, since no DNA is present to check it. This CDR3 has 14 residues. Per the germline V gene, CDR1 is MDHEN and CDR2 is SYDVKM. The CDR3 region is CASSPGQPNQPQHF.

The chain uses TRBV4-1 and TRBJ1-4; TCRdb names TRBD1, which stays unverified in the absence of DNA. The CDR3 contains 16 residues. Germline CDR1 MGHRA, CDR2 YSYEKL. CDR3 amino acids: CASSQGPGQVEEKLFF.

V is TRBV21-1 and J is TRBJ2-1; TCRdb returns TRBD1, unconfirmable since there is no DNA. TRBV21-1 is deemed a pseudogene. This CDR3 is 14 amino acids long. This chain's CDR3 is CASSRPGPDNEQFF.

This clonotype ranks as large in terms of frequency. This CDR3 is CASSPREARPVDEQFF. The J gene is TRBJ2-1, the V gene TRBV7-3. The CDR3 extends over 16 amino acids. Germline values: CDR1 SGHTA, CDR2 FQGTGA.

The genes are TRBV4-2 and TRBJ1-6. This CDR3 contains 19 residues. Per germline, CDR1 LGHNA and CDR2 YNFKEQ. The CDR3 spells CASSHLSAGLSSYNSPLHF.

This clonotype registers medium-sized by frequency. V gene TRBV29-1 combines with J gene TRBJ2-7; as DNA is missing, the TRBD1 call by TCRdb cannot be tested. The V gene's germline CDR1 is SQVTM and CDR2 ANQGSEA. CDR3 length: 14 residues. CDR3 region: CSVVTGAVRGEQYF.

This chain uses TRBV25-1 with TRBJ1-2; TCRdb outputs TRBD1, but without DNA this stays unchecked. Germline V gene sequence: CDR1 MGHDK, CDR2 SYGVNS. CDR3 length: 12 residues. The CDR3 spells CASTDPRGGYTF.

The chain couples TRBV23-1 to TRBJ2-1; lacking DNA, the TRBD1 call made by TCRdb goes unchecked. TRBV23-1 is designated an ORF whose function remains uncertain. The CDR3 runs to 16 residues. The CDR3 reads CASSQSTTGESNEQFF.

This rearrangement joins TRBV7-9 to TRBJ2-7; no DNA is available, so the TRBD2 call from TCRdb remains unchecked. This CDR3 contains 16 residues. Germline V CDR1 and CDR2: SEHNR, FQNEAQ (reference sequence). The CDR3 loop reads CASSFPATSGGQEQYF. The complete variable domain, with remaining parts taken from reference TRBV7-9 and TRBJ2-7, reads DTGVSQNPRHKITKRGQNVTFRCDPISEHNRLYWYRQTLGQGPEFLTYFQNEAQLEKSRLLSDRFSAERPKGSFSTLEIQRTEQGDSAMYLCASSFPATSGGQEQYFGPGTRLTVT.

This clonotype registers medium-sized by frequency. V and J are TRBV5-1 and TRBJ2-7; TCRdb's D call, TRBD2, is unchecked because there is no DNA. The V gene's germline CDR1 is SGHRS and CDR2 YFSETQ. The CDR3 extends over 15 amino acids. The CDR3 region is CASSLVAGSSYEQYF.

By frequency, this clonotype registers medium-sized. This chain links TRBV7-3 with TRBJ2-3; TCRdb reports TRBD2, a call that lacks DNA to check it against. Germline lookup yields CDR1 SGHTA and CDR2 FQGTGA. The CDR3 runs to 15 residues. The chain's CDR3 is CASSLTASGTDTQYF.

This sequence joins TRBV5-1 and TRBJ2-1; TCRdb reports TRBD2, a call that lacks DNA to check it against. Looked up from germline, CDR1 is SGHRS and CDR2 is YFSETQ. The CDR3 spans 17 residues. The CDR3 reads CASSLLGLAGVFNEQFF.

The chain couples TRBV29-1 to TRBJ2-7; TCRdb's D gene call, TRBD1, goes unchecked for lack of DNA. CDR3 length: 12 amino acids. Germline V CDR1 and CDR2: SQVTM, ANQGSEA. The CDR3 here is CSVESGYYEQYF.